This is a list of T cell receptor beta chains from one sample in a study of T cells after posttransplantation cyclophosphamide. Sequencing was performed with immunoSEQ multiplex PCR; in TCRdb, only in-frame clones are kept and a portion is missing. The top ten hold 2.5% to 3% of the sample, which has more than 50,000 clones, 70% to 90% seen once. The source material was PBMCs. These receptors all come from a man aged 30 to 39 with a blood cancer, CMV-positive, and with a related stem cell donor. Each CDR3 is given with its conserved first and last residue. The D gene is left open where the match is weak. A row's size may be missing; if present it is once, few, many or a size class.

V,D,J,size,CDR3,DNA
TRBV2,NA,TRBJ1-2,few,CASSTAPEAYTF,TGTGCCAGCAGTACCGCTCCCGAGGCATACACCTTC
TRBV5-1,NA,TRBJ1-1,NA,CASMYEHTEAFF,TGCGCCAGCATGTATGAGCACACTGAAGCTTTCTTT
TRBV10-1,TRBD2,TRBJ2-2,NA,CASSPTRILAPHPNTGELFF,TGCGCCAGCAGCCCAACCCGGATACTAGCGCCACACCCAAACACCGGGGAGCTGTTTTTT
TRBV27,NA,TRBJ2-3,NA,CASSHRVADTQYF,TGTGCCAGCAGTCACAGGGTTGCAGATACGCAGTATTTT
TRBV9,TRBD1,TRBJ2-3,few,CASSVTRTGGGDTQYF,TGTGCCAGCAGCGTAACGCGGACAGGGGGAGGAGATACGCAGTATTTT
TRBV2,TRBD2,TRBJ2-5,NA,CASSEWAGGRGETQYF,TGTGCCAGCAGTGAATGGGCGGGAGGGAGGGGAGAGACCCAGTACTTC
TRBV28,NA,TRBJ1-5,once,CASSFAGSNQPQHF,TGTGCCAGCAGTTTTGCGGGTTCAAATCAGCCCCAGCATTTT
TRBV21-1,NA,TRBJ2-7,few,CASSRETGGAGSYEQYF,TGTGCCAGCAGCAGGGAGACAGGGGGCGCGGGATCCTACGAGCAGTACTTC
TRBV4-3,TRBD2,TRBJ2-7,NA,CASSPRTSGEDEQYF,TGCGCCAGCAGCCCGAGGACTAGCGGGGAGGACGAGCAGTACTTC
TRBV19,TRBD2,TRBJ2-7,NA,CARASVGGTSGRVGEQYF,TGTGCCAGGGCTTCTGTAGGGGGGACTAGCGGGAGGGTGGGGGAGCAGTACTTC
TRBV5-6,NA,TRBJ2-7,NA,CASSYRQILSYEQYF,TGTGCCAGCAGCTATAGACAGATTCTTTCCTACGAGCAGTACTTC
TRBV28,TRBD2,TRBJ2-2,NA,CASSSGGTSALGELFF,TGTGCCAGCAGTTCGGGGGGGACTAGCGCCCTCGGGGAGCTGTTTTTT
TRBV30,TRBD2,TRBJ2-7,NA,CAWSVSGSGEQYF,TGTGCCTGGAGTGTTAGCGGGAGTGGGGAGCAGTACTTC
TRBV7-7,NA,TRBJ1-5,few,CASSPSAGQPQHF,TGTGCTAGCAGCCCATCCGCGGGACAGCCCCAGCATTTT
TRBV27,TRBD1,TRBJ1-4,NA,CASSSGTVLEKLFF,TGTGCCAGCAGTTCTGGGACAGTCCTCGAAAAACTGTTTTTT
TRBV2,NA,TRBJ1-1,NA,CASSEQGNTEAFF,TGTGCCAGCAGCGAACAGGGGAACACTGAAGCTTTCTTT
TRBV7-9,NA,TRBJ2-3,NA,CASSSTDTQYF,TGTGCCAGCTCCTCCACAGATACGCAGTATTTT
TRBV15,NA,TRBJ2-1,NA,CATSREFAGEQFF,TGTGCCACCAGCAGAGAATTTGCCGGGGAGCAGTTCTTC
TRBV30,NA,TRBJ2-1,NA,CAWSVYGLNEQFF,TGTGCCTGGAGTGTGTATGGACTCAATGAGCAGTTCTTC
TRBV19,TRBD1,TRBJ2-1,once,CASSIANRGYNEQFF,TGTGCCAGTAGTATAGCAAACAGGGGGTACAATGAGCAGTTCTTC
TRBV11-2,NA,TRBJ2-5,NA,CASRNHRGTHYETQTQYF,TGTGCCAGCAGGAATCATAGGGGAACGCATTACGAGACTCAGACCCAGTACTTC
TRBV14,TRBD1,TRBJ2-7,NA,CASSLTGKRAEQYF,TGTGCCAGCAGTCTGACAGGGAAGAGGGCCGAGCAGTACTTC
TRBV30,TRBD1,TRBJ1-2,NA,CARRKQGATSYGYTF,TGTGCCAGACGGAAACAGGGGGCGACTTCCTATGGCTACACCTTC
TRBV4-3,NA,TRBJ2-7,NA,CASSQEWVPGAGVVGLEQYF,TGCGCCAGCAGCCAAGAATGGGTACCAGGGGCGGGAGTGGTCGGACTCGAGCAGTACTTC
TRBV28,NA,TRBJ2-2,NA,CASSRSNTGELFF,TGTGCCAGCAGCCGTAGCAACACCGGGGAGCTGTTTTTT
TRBV5-6,NA,TRBJ1-3,few,CASSDLGGPSGNTIYF,TGTGCCAGCAGCGACCTAGGTGGCCCCTCTGGAAACACCATATATTTT
TRBV7-8,NA,TRBJ1-5,NA,CASSPRGGNQPQHF,TGTGCCAGCAGCCCACGGGGGGGCAATCAGCCCCAGCATTTT
TRBV21-1,NA,TRBJ2-7,NA,CASSKVPGGCYEQYF,TGTGCCAGCAGCAAAGTGCCAGGGGGCTGTTACGAGCAGTACTTC
TRBV5-8,NA,TRBJ1-1,NA,CASSLSPVVAFF,TGTGCCAGCAGCTTGTCCCCGGTTGTGGCTTTCTTT
TRBV30,NA,TRBJ2-2,NA,CAWRAPARTGELFF,TGTGCCTGGAGGGCTCCAGCGAGAACCGGGGAGCTGTTTTTT
TRBV5-5,TRBD2,TRBJ2-3,NA,CASSSGLAGGHTDTQYF,TGTGCCAGCAGCTCAGGACTAGCGGGAGGTCACACAGATACGCAGTATTTT
TRBV11-1,TRBD1,TRBJ2-7,NA,CASSQGQGGLWEQYF,TGTGCCAGCAGCCAGGGACAGGGGGGCCTTTGGGAGCAGTACTTC
TRBV5-1,NA,TRBJ2-3,NA,CASSLETTSTDTQYF,TGCGCCAGCAGCTTGGAAACTACATCCACAGATACGCAGTATTTT
TRBV28,TRBD1,TRBJ2-1,NA,CASSTYRGARGNEQFF,TGTGCCAGCAGTACTTACAGGGGGGCTAGGGGAAATGAGCAGTTCTTC
TRBV11-1,TRBD2,TRBJ2-1,NA,CASSSGLAGAGEEFF,TGTGCCAGCAGCTCCGGACTAGCGGGGGCCGGGGAAGAGTTCTTC
TRBV5-1,NA,TRBJ2-3,NA,CASSLGGTSSTDTQYF,TGCGCCAGCAGCTTGGGGGGCACCTCTAGCACAGATACGCAGTATTTT
TRBV5-1,TRBD2,TRBJ2-5,few,CASRPGLAGETQYF,TGCGCCAGCAGACCGGGACTAGCCGGAGAGACCCAGTACTTC
TRBV5-4,TRBD2,TRBJ2-3,NA,CASSLGVAGTTDTQYF,TGTGCCAGCAGCTTAGGCGTAGCGGGAACCACAGATACGCAGTATTTT
TRBV28,NA,TRBJ2-5,medium-sized,CASSHRGLILDF,TGTGCCAGCAGTCATAGGGGGTTAATTCTTGACTTC
TRBV28,TRBD1,TRBJ1-1,NA,CASRGGQGADEAFF,TGTGCCAGCAGGGGGGGACAGGGGGCAGATGAAGCTTTCTTT
TRBV28,NA,TRBJ1-5,NA,CASSFGQDNQPQHF,TGTGCCAGCAGTTTTGGGCAGGACAATCAGCCCCAGCATTTT
TRBV7-2,TRBD1,TRBJ2-7,NA,CASSLGQGAYEQYF,TGTGCCAGCAGCTTGGGACAGGGGGCCTACGAGCAGTACTTC
TRBV4-2,NA,TRBJ2-1,NA,CASSQDEMLSNEQFF,TGTGCCAGCAGCCAAGATGAGATGCTCTCAAATGAGCAGTTCTTC
TRBV6-5,TRBD1,TRBJ2-7,NA,CASSYRTGGDEQYF,TGTGCCAGCAGTTACAGGACAGGGGGAGACGAGCAGTACTTC
TRBV5-8,TRBD1,TRBJ1-5,NA,CASSLETGGYGNQPQHF,TGTGCCAGCAGCCTAGAGACAGGGGGTTATGGCAATCAGCCCCAGCATTTT
TRBV19,NA,TRBJ1-2,NA,CASSIPEGSVKGYTF,TGTGCCAGTAGTATTCCGGAGGGCAGCGTAAAGGGCTACACCTTC